This is a list of T cell receptor beta chains from one sample in a study of CD8 T cells in acute hepatitis C reinfection. The protocol was immunoSEQ multiplex PCR, while the TCRdb copy is restricted to in-frame clones and leaves out a portion. The table shows tens of thousands of clones, with around nine tenths occurring only once. Sequencing input: naive CD8+ T cells from PBMCs. The receptors here all came from a man aged 30 to 39 with chronic hepatitis C. Each CDR3 is given with its conserved first and last residue. The D gene is left open where the match is weak. A clone size is listed for some rows: how often the clone was seen (once, few, many), or a class if it is expanded.

CDR3 | DNA | D | V | length | size | J
CASSEPVLEKLFF | TGTGCCAGCAGTGAGCCTGTCCTTGAAAAACTGTTTTTT | . | TRBV6-1 | 13 | . | TRBJ1-4
CASDERYNEQFF | TGTGCCAGCGACGAGAGGTACAATGAGCAGTTCTTC | . | TRBV6-1 | 12 | . | TRBJ2-1
CASSLGQGNGYTF | TGTGCCAGCAGCTTGGGACAGGGTAACGGCTACACCTTC | TRBD1 | TRBV7-6 | 13 | . | TRBJ1-2
CASSLAGETGELFF | TGCGCCAGCAGCCTAGCGGGAGAGACCGGGGAGCTGTTTTTT | TRBD2 | TRBV5-1 | 14 | . | TRBJ2-2
CASSLGRGHNQPQHF | TGTGCCAGCAGCTTGGGTAGAGGACACAATCAGCCCCAGCATTTT | . | TRBV13 | 15 | . | TRBJ1-5
CASSYSASLYNEQFF | TGTGCCAGCAGCTACAGCGCTAGCCTATACAATGAGCAGTTCTTC | . | TRBV4-2 | 15 | . | TRBJ2-1
CASRVEKLFF | TGTGCCAGCAGGGTTGAAAAACTGTTTTTT | . | TRBV2 | 10 | . | TRBJ1-4
CASSLDHRLADEQFF | TGTGCCAGCAGCTTAGACCACAGACTAGCGGATGAGCAGTTCTTC | TRBD2 | TRBV11-2 | 15 | . | TRBJ2-1
CASSPYSGSTDTQYF | TGTGCCAGCAGCCCGTATAGCGGAAGCACAGATACGCAGTATTTT | . | TRBV13 | 15 | . | TRBJ2-3
CASSYFQNTEAFF | TGTGCCAGCAGTTACTTCCAGAACACTGAAGCTTTCTTT | . | TRBV6-5 | 13 | . | TRBJ1-1
CASSTGTGRYGYTF | TGTGCCAGTAGTACCGGGACAGGGCGCTATGGCTACACCTTC | TRBD1 | TRBV19 | 14 | . | TRBJ1-2
CASSVTGAGELFF | TGTGCCAGCAGCGTAACAGGGGCCGGGGAGCTGTTTTTT | TRBD1 | TRBV9 | 13 | . | TRBJ2-2
CASSPGVGTDTQYF | TGTGCCAGCAGCCCGGGGGTGGGCACAGATACGCAGTATTTT | . | TRBV5-6 | 14 | . | TRBJ2-3
CASSEASTGLNGYTF | TGTGCCAGCAGTGAAGCCTCGACAGGGTTAAATGGCTACACCTTC | TRBD1 | TRBV6-1 | 15 | . | TRBJ1-2
CASSSRTTGSLVGEQYF | TGTGCCAGCAGCAGCAGAACGACAGGGTCGTTGGTAGGCGAGCAGTACTTC | TRBD1 | TRBV27 | 17 | . | TRBJ2-7
CAISDYYEQYF | TGTGCCATCAGTGACTACTACGAGCAGTACTTC | . | TRBV10-3 | 11 | . | TRBJ2-7
CASRFGGTQYF | TGTGCCAGCAGATTTGGTGGGACCCAGTACTTC | . | TRBV6-5 | 11 | . | TRBJ2-5
CASSLAPRAYNEQFF | TGTGCCAGCAGTTTAGCTCCCAGGGCATACAATGAGCAGTTCTTC | . | TRBV27 | 15 | . | TRBJ2-1
CASSQFIGSTEAFF | TGTGCCAGCAGCCAATTTATCGGGAGCACTGAAGCTTTCTTT | . | TRBV7-6 | 14 | few | TRBJ1-1
CASSLSSGSFTDTQYF | TGCGCCAGCAGCTTGTCTAGCGGGAGTTTCACAGATACGCAGTATTTT | TRBD2 | TRBV5-1 | 16 | . | TRBJ2-3
CARMLRGLNEKLFF | TGTGCTAGAATGCTCAGGGGCCTTAATGAAAAACTGTTTTTT | . | TRBV12-5 | 14 | . | TRBJ1-4
CASSFRGRSTDTQYF | TGTGCCAGCAGCTTCAGGGGGCGAAGCACAGATACGCAGTATTTT | TRBD1 | TRBV7-6 | 15 | . | TRBJ2-3
CASRAGTANTGELFF | TGTGCCAGCAGGGCCGGGACGGCGAACACCGGGGAGCTGTTTTTT | . | TRBV7-8 | 15 | . | TRBJ2-2
CASETGGTEAFF | TGTGCCAGTGAAACAGGGGGCACTGAAGCTTTCTTT | TRBD1 | TRBV6-5 | 12 | . | TRBJ1-1
CASSLIQTGSDTQYF | TGTGCCAGCAGCTTAATACAGACGGGGTCAGATACGCAGTATTTT | . | TRBV5-4 | 15 | . | TRBJ2-3
CASSPETSEQFF | TGTGCCAGCAGCCCTGAGACAAGTGAGCAGTTCTTC | . | TRBV7-3 | 12 | . | TRBJ2-1
CASSLIGSGQETQYF | TGTGCCAGCAGCTTGATAGGATCAGGACAAGAGACCCAGTACTTC | . | TRBV5-4 | 15 | . | TRBJ2-5
CSVEGGRFPPYEQYF | TGCAGCGTTGAAGGGGGCCGATTCCCCCCCTACGAGCAGTACTTC | . | TRBV29-1 | 15 | . | TRBJ2-7
CASSPDPSGYGNTIYF | TGTGCCAGCAGCCCCGATCCCAGTGGGTATGGAAACACCATATATTTT | . | TRBV16 | 16 | . | TRBJ1-3
CASSQVPSGGGPDTQYF | TGTGCCAGCAGCCAAGTCCCTAGCGGGGGGGGTCCAGATACGCAGTATTTT | TRBD2 | TRBV4-2 | 17 | . | TRBJ2-3
CASSQNPGTVNTGELFF | TGTGCCAGCAGCCAAAACCCCGGGACGGTAAACACCGGGGAGCTGTTTTTT | . | TRBV14 | 17 | . | TRBJ2-2
CASSFLQGRVGYTF | TGTGCCAGCAGTTTTCTACAGGGGCGGGTTGGCTACACCTTC | TRBD1 | TRBV6-5 | 14 | . | TRBJ1-2
CASTQRGYNEQFF | TGTGCCAGCACTCAACGGGGATACAATGAGCAGTTCTTC | . | TRBV5-4 | 13 | . | TRBJ2-1
CASSLGGSGVNQPQHF | TGTGCCAGCAGCTTGGGAGGCTCAGGGGTCAATCAGCCCCAGCATTTT | . | TRBV5-4 | 16 | . | TRBJ1-5
CASSFSPGEYGYTF | TGTGCCAGCAGTTTTTCTCCGGGGGAGTATGGCTACACCTTC | . | TRBV27 | 14 | . | TRBJ1-2
CASSVSGGEHYEQYF | TGTGCCAGCAGCGTATCAGGGGGCGAACACTACGAGCAGTACTTC | TRBD1 | TRBV9 | 15 | once | TRBJ2-7
CASSRGGTDTQYF | TGCGCCAGCAGCCGGGGAGGCACAGATACGCAGTATTTT | . | TRBV5-1 | 13 | . | TRBJ2-3
CASSPIPGTTYGYTF | TGTGCCAGCAGCCCCATTCCCGGGACAACCTATGGCTACACCTTC | . | TRBV9 | 15 | . | TRBJ1-2
CAISGSDTDTQYF | TGTGCCATCAGTGGAAGCGACACAGATACGCAGTATTTT | . | TRBV10-3 | 13 | . | TRBJ2-3
CASSSAPRQYF | TGCGCCAGCAGCTCGGCCCCTAGGCAGTACTTC | . | TRBV5-1 | 11 | . | TRBJ2-7
CASSLGNLNTEAFF | TGTGCCAGCAGCCTCGGGAATTTGAACACTGAAGCTTTCTTT | . | TRBV5-6 | 14 | few | TRBJ1-1
CASTPRFGGVQPQHF | TGTGCCAGCACACCCCGCTTCGGGGGAGTCCAGCCCCAGCATTTT | . | TRBV27 | 15 | . | TRBJ1-5
CASSAGDRNYEQYF | TGTGCCAGCAGCGCAGGCGACAGGAACTACGAGCAGTACTTC | . | TRBV9 | 14 | . | TRBJ2-7
CSVEWWTQETQYF | TGCAGCGTTGAATGGTGGACGCAAGAGACCCAGTACTTC | . | TRBV29-1 | 13 | . | TRBJ2-5
CASSQEVGQLPNYGYTF | TGCGCCAGCAGCCAAGAAGTCGGACAGCTACCTAACTATGGCTACACCTTC | . | TRBV4-1 | 17 | few | TRBJ1-2
CARMSKPGANVLTF | TGTGCCCGTATGAGCAAGCCCGGGGCCAACGTCCTGACTTTC | . | TRBV30 | 14 | . | TRBJ2-6
CSVELGNEQFF | TGCAGCGTTGAATTGGGGAATGAGCAGTTCTTC | . | TRBV29-1 | 11 | . | TRBJ2-1
CASSSTGEDTEAFF | TGTGCCAGCAGTTCGACAGGGGAGGATACTGAAGCTTTCTTT | TRBD1 | TRBV6-5 | 14 | . | TRBJ1-1
CASSLGTVGFGNTIYF | TGTGCCAGCAGCTTGGGGACAGTCGGCTTTGGAAACACCATATATTTT | TRBD1 | TRBV7-9 | 16 | medium-sized | TRBJ1-3